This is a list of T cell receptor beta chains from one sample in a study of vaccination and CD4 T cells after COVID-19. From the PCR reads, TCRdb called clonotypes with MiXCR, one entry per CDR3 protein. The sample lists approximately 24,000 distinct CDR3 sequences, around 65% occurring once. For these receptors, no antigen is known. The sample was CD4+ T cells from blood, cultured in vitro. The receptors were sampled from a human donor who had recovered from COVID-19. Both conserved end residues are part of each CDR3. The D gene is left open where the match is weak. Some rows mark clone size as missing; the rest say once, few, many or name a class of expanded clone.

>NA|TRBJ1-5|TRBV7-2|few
TGTGCCAGCAGCTCCGGACAGTTCAATCAGCCCCAGCATTTT
CASSSGQFNQPQHF
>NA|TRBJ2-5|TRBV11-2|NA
TGTGCCAGCAGCCCTAGGATTCTACCGCCCACCCAGTACTTC
CASSPRILPPTQYF
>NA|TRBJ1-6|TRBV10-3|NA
TGTGCCATCGGAGACAGCCATAATTCACCCCTCCACTTT
CAIGDSHNSPLHF
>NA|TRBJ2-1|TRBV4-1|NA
TGCGCCAGCAGCCAAACCCCCCGCTCCTACAATGAGCAGTTCTTC
CASSQTPRSYNEQFF
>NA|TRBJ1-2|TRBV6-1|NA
TGTGCCAGCACCAGGACGGGAAAAGGTGGCTACACCTTC
CASTRTGKGGYTF
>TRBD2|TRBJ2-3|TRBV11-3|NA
TGTGCCAGCAGCTTAGGGGGGACTAGTAAAGATACGCAGTATTTT
CASSLGGTSKDTQYF
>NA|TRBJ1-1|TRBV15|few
TGTGCCACCAGCAGAGATCCACACACTGAAGCTTTCTTT
CATSRDPHTEAFF
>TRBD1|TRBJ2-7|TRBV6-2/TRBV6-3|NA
TGTGCCAGCAGTTACACCGGGACAGGCGCCTACGAGCAGTACTTC
CASSYTGTGAYEQYF
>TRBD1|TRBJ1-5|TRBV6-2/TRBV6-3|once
TGTGCCAGCAGTTGGGCCGCGGGGACAGGGGGCGGGCAGCCCCAGCATTTT
CASSWAAGTGGGQPQHF
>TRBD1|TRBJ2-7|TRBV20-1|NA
TGCAGTGCTTATCGGGACAGGGGGTCCGAGCAGTACTTC
CSAYRDRGSEQYF
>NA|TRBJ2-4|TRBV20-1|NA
TGCAGTGCTAGACGCCGGGGGAACAAAAACATTCAGTACTTC
CSARRRGNKNIQYF
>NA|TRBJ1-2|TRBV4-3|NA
TGCGCCAGCAGCCAAGACTCGGCAGGGGACTATGGCTACACCTTC
CASSQDSAGDYGYTF
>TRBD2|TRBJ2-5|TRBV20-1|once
TGCAGTGCTAGGCGGACTAGCGGGAGACAAGAGACCCAGTACTTC
CSARRTSGRQETQYF
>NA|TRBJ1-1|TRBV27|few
TGTGCCAGCAGTCAAATCAGGGGGAACACTGAAGCTTTCTTT
CASSQIRGNTEAFF
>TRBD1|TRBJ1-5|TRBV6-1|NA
TGTGCCAGCAGTGAAGTCTTGACAGGGGGACAGCCCCAGCATTTT
CASSEVLTGGQPQHF
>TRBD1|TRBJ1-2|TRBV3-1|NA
TGTGCCAGCAGCAAAGGGGGGACAGGGCTTATCGGAGACTATGGCTACACCTTC
CASSKGGTGLIGDYGYTF
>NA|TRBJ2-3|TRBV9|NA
TGTGCCAGCATAGGGGATACAGATACGCAGTATTTT
CASIGDTDTQYF
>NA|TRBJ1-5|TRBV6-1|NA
TGTGCCAGCACGGCAGCGGTCCATCAGCCCCAGCATTTT
CASTAAVHQPQHF
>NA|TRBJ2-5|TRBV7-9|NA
TGTGCCAGCAGCTTAGGGCAGGGGGGCTCCCGGTTC
CASSLGQGGSRF
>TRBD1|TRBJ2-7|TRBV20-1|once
TGCAGTGCGCCGGGACAGGGATTTTACGAGCAGTACTTC
CSAPGQGFYEQYF
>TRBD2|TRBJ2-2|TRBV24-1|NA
TGTGCCACCAGTGACAAAGGACTAGGGCGGTCCACCGGGGAGCTGTTTTTT
CATSDKGLGRSTGELFF
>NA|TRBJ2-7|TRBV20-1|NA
TGCAGTGCTAGAGGACCGGGACTTTCTTACGAGCAGTACTTC
CSARGPGLSYEQYF
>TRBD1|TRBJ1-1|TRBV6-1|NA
TGTGCCAGCAGTGCGGACAGGGTCACTGAAGCTTTCTTT
CASSADRVTEAFF
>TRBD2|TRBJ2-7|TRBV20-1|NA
TGCAGTGCACCACGGACTAGCGGGGGCTCCTACGAGCAGTACTTC
CSAPRTSGGSYEQYF
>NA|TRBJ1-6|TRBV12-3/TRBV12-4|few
TGTGCCAGCAGTTTAGATTCACCCCTCCACTTT
CASSLDSPLHF
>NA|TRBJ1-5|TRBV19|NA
TGTGCCAGTAGTCTCGGACAGCTTGGCAATCAGCCCCAGCATTTT
CASSLGQLGNQPQHF
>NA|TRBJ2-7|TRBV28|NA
TGTGCCAGCAGTTTCCGTCAGCAGTACTTC
CASSFRQQYF
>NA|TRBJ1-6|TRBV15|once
TGTGCCACCAGCAGGACAGTAAATAATTCACCCCTCCACTTT
CATSRTVNNSPLHF
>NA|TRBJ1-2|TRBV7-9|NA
TGTGCCAGCAGCTTGGCCTTACAGGGATATTATGGTGGCTACACCTTC
CASSLALQGYYGGYTF
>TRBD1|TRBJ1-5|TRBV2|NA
TGTGCCAGCAGTGAATCGGGACAGGGCAATCAGCCCCAGCATTTT
CASSESGQGNQPQHF
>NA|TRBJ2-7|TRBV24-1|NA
TGTGCCACCAGTGATCCTCGCCTAGCCTCGGGCGAGCAGTACTTC
CATSDPRLASGEQYF
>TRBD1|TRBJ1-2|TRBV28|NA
TGTGCCAGCAGGGGACAGGGAATTTCTAACTATGGCTACACCTTC
CASRGQGISNYGYTF
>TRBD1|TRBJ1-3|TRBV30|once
TGTGCTCGCGTCGCACAGGGGAGGGGAAACACCATATATTTT
CARVAQGRGNTIYF
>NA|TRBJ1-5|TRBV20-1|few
TGCAGTGCTAGAGATGGGGAGGGTGGCAATCAGCCCCAGCATTTT
CSARDGEGGNQPQHF
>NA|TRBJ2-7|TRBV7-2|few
TGTGCCAGCAGCTTAGGTCAGGAACCAGAATACGAGCAGTACTTC
CASSLGQEPEYEQYF
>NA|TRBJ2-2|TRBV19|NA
TGTGCCAGTGCAAACACCGGGGAGCTGTTTTTT
CASANTGELFF
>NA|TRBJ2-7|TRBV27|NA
TGTGCCAGCAGTTTAGCAGACGGGGAAACCTACGAGCAGTACTTC
CASSLADGETYEQYF
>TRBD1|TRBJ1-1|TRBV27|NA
TGTGTCAGCAGGGACCGGACAGGGCTCGTGAACACTGAAGCTTTCTTT
CVSRDRTGLVNTEAFF
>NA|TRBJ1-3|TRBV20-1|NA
TGCAGTGCTAGAGATCAGGGTGTTGGAAACACCATATATTTT
CSARDQGVGNTIYF
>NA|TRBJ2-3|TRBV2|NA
TGTGCCAGCAGTAACAAGGGGCGACACGGGGGAGGCACAGATACGCAGTATTTT
CASSNKGRHGGGTDTQYF
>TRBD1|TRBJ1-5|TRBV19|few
TGTGCCAGTAGTCCTAACAGGGGAAATCAGCCCCAGCATTTT
CASSPNRGNQPQHF
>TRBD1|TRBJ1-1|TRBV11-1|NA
TGTGCCAGCAGGTGGGACAGGGGGCTGGGGAACACTGAAGCTTTCTTT
CASRWDRGLGNTEAFF
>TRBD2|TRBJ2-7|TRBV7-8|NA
TGTGCCAGCAGCTTCACCGGGACTAGCCGCGAGCAGTACTTC
CASSFTGTSREQYF
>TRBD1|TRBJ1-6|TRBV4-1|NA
TGCGCCAGCAGCCAAGACGACAGGGTGGGTTCACCCCTCCACTTT
CASSQDDRVGSPLHF
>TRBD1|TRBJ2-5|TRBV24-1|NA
TGTGCCACCAGTGAGCCGACAGGGGCGAAGGGGACCCAGTACTTC
CATSEPTGAKGTQYF
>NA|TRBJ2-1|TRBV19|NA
TGTGCCAGTAGTATCCCCACAGGAAGGCCTTACAATGAGCAGTTCTTC
CASSIPTGRPYNEQFF
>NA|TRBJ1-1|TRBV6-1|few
TGTGCCAGCAGTCACATGAACACTGAAGCTTTCTTT
CASSHMNTEAFF